This note documents a single T cell receptor (beta chain) sequence. Its antigen remains unknown. TCRdb's table, derived via immunoSEQ multiplex PCR, lists solely in-frame clones and lacks some. The sample holds approximately 140,000 clones; 84% are singletons and the top ten take more than 1.4%. Germline CDR1 SGHRS, CDR2 YFSETQ. V was trimmed by 5 bases and J by 1 base, leaving 12 bases between them. The CDR3 contains 14 residues. The data were obtained in a study of cytomegalovirus exposure and HLA in healthy donors. Study-wide points: The study labeled 180 or so TCR beta chains cytomegalovirus-associated. Across donors, most TCRs were seen rarely, yet some public ones were widespread.

The V gene is TRBV5-1, the J gene TRBJ1-1; D may be TRBD1 (5 bases). The specimen sequenced was PBMCs. The sequence derives from a woman aged 25 to 39 in good health and CMV-seronegative. This CDR3 is CASSYDGGNTEAFF. The DNA for the CDR3 is TGCGCCAGCAGTTATGACGGGGGGAACACTGAAGCTTTCTTT.